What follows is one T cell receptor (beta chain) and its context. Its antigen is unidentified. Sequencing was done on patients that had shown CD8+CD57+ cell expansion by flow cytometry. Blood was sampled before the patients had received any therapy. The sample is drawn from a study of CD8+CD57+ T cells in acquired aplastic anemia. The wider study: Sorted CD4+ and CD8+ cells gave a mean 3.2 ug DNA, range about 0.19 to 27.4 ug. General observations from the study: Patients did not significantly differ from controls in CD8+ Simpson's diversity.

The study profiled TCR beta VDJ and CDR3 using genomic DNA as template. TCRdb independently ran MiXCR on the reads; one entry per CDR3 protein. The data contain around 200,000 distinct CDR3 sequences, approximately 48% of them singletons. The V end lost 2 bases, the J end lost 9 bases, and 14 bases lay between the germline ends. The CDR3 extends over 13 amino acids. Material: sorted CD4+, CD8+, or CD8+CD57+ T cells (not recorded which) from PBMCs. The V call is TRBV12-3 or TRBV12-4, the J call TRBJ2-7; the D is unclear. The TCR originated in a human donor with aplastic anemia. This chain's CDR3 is CASSLNQVLGQYF. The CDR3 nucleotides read TGTGCCAGCAGTTTAAATCAGGTGCTGGGGCAGTACTTC.